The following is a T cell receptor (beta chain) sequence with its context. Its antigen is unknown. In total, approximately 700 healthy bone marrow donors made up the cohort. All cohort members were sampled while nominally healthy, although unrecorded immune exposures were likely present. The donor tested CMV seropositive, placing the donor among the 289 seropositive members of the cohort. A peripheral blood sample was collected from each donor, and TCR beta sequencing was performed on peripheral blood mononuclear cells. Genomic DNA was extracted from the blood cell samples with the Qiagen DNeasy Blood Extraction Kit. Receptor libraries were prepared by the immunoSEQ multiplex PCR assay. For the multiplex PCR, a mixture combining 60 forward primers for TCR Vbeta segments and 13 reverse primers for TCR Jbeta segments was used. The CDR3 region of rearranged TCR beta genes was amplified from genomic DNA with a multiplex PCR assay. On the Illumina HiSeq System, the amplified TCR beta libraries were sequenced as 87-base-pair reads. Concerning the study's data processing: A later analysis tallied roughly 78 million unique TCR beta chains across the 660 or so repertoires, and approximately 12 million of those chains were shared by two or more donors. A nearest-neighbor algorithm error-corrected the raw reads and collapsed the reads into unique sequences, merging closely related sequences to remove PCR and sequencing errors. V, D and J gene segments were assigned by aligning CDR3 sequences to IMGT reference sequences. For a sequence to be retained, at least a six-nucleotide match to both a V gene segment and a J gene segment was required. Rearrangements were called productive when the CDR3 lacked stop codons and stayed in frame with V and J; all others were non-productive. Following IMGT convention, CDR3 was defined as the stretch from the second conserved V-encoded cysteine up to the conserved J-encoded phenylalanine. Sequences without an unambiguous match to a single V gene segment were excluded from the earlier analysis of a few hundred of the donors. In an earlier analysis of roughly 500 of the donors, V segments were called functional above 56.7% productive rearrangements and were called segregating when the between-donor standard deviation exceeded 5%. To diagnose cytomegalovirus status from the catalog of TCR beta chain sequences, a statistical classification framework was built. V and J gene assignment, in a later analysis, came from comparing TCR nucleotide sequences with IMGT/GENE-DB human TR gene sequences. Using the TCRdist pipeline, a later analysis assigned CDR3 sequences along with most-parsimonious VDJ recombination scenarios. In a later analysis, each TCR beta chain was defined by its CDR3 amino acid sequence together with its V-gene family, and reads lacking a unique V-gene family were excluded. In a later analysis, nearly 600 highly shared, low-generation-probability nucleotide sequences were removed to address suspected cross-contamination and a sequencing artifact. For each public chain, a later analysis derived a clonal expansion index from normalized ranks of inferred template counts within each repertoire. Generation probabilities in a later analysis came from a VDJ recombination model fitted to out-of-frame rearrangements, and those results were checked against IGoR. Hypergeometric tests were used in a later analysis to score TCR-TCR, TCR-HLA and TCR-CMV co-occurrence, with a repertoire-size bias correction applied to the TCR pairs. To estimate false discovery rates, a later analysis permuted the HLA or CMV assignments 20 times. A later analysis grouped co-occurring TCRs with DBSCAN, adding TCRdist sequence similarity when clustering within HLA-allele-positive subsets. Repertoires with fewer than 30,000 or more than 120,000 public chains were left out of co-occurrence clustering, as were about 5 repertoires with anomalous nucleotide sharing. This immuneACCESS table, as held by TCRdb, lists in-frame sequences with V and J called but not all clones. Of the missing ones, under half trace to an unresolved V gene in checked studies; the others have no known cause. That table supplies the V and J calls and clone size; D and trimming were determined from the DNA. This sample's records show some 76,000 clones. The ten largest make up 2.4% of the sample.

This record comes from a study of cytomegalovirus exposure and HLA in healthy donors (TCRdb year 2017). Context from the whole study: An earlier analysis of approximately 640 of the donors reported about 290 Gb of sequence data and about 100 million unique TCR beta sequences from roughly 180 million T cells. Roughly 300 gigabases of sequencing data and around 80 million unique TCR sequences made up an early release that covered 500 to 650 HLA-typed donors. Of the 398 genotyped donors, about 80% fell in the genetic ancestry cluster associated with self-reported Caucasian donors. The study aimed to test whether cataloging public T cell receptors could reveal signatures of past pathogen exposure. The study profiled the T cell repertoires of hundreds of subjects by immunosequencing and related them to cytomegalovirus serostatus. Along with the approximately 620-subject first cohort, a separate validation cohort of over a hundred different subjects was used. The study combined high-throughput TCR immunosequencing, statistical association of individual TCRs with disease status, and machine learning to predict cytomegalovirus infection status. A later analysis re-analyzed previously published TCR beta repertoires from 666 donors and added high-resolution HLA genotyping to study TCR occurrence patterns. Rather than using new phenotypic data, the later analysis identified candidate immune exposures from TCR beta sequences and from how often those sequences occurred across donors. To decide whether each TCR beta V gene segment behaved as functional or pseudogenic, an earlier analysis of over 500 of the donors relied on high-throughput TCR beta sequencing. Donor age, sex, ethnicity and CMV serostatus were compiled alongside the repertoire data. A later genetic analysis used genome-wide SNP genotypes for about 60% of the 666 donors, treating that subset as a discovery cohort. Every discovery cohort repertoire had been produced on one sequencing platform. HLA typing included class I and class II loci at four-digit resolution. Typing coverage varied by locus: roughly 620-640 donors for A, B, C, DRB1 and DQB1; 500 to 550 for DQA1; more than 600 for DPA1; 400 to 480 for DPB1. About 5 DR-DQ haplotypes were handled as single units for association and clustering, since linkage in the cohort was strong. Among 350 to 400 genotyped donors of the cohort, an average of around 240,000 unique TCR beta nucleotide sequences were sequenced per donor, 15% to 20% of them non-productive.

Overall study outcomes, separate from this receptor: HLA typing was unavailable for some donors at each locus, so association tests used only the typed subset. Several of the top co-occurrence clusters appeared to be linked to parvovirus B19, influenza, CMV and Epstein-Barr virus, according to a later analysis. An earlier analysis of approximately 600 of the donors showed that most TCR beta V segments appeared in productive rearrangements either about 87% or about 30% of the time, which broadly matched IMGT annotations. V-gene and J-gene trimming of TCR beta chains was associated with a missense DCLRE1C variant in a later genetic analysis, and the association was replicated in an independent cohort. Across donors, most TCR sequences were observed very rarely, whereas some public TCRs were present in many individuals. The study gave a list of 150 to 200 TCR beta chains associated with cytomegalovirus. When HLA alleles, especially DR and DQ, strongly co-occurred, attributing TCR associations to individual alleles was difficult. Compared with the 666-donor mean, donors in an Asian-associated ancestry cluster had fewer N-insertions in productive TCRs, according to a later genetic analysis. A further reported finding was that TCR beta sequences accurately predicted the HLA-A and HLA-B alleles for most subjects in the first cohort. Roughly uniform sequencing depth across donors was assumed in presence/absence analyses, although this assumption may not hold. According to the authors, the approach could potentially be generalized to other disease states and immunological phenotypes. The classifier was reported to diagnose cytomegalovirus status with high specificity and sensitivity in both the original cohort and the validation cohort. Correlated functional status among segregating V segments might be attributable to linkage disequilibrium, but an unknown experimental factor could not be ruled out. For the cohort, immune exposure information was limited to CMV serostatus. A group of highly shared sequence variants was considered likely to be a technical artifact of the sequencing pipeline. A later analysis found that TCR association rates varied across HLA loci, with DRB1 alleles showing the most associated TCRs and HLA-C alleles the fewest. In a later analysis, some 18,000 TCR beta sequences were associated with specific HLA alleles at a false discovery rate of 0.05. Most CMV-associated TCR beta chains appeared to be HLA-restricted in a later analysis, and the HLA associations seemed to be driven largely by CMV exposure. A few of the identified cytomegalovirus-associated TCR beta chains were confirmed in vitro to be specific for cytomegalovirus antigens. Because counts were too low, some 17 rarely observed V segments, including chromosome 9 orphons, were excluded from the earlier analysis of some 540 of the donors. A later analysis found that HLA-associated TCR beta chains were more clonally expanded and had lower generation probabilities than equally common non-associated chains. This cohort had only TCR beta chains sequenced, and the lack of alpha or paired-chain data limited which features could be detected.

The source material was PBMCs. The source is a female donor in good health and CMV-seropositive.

In nucleotides, the sequence is TGTGCCAGCAGCCCCCCGGGACAGGGAACGAACACTGAAGCTTTCTTT. Protein translation: CASSPPGQGTNTEAFF. The chain links TRBV7-2 with TRBJ1-1, with 9 central nucleotides matching TRBD1. Sequences SGHTA (CDR1) and FQGNSA (CDR2) are obtained from the germline V gene. Compared with germline, V lacks 5 bases and J lacks 1 base; bases without a gene match: 8. The CDR3 goes from the cysteine to the phenylalanine over 16 residues. Solely the CDR3 DNA is kept, with 48 bases framed from the first base. The CDR3, completed at both ends by the reference TRBV7-2 and TRBJ1-1 genes, gives the full variable domain GAGVSQSPSNKVTEKGKDVELRCDPISGHTALYWYRQSLGQGLEFLIYFQGNSAPDKSGLPSDRFSAERTGGSVSTLTIQRTQQEDSAVYLCASSPPGQGTNTEAFFGQGTRLTVV.